This T cell receptor (beta chain) was recovered during a study of neurological immune-mediated disorders. Each TCR transcript was tagged with a 10-nucleotide random UMI during 5'RACE. TCRdb re-derived calls from the 5' RACE reads in MiXCR, one entry per CDR3 protein. The sample records about 48,000 distinct CDR3 sequences, 25% being singletons. Per germline, CDR1 MNHEY and CDR2 SVGAGI. CDR3 length equals 13 residues. As regards this clonotype: At one boundary the junction diverges from the germline segment, which might be a read error.

The sample comprised PBMCs. This sequence was found in a woman in her 70s in good health. The chain joins TRBV6-5 to TRBJ2-2; D gene unclear. CDR3 nucleotide sequence: TGTGCCAGCAGTTACTCGAATACCGGGGAGCTGTTTTTT. Protein product: CASSYSNTGELFF.